The rows below give T cell receptor beta chains drawn from one sample of a study of blood T cell repertoires in COVID-19. The repertoire was sequenced with immunoSEQ multiplex PCR; TCRdb's copy has only in-frame clones and lacks some. The repertoire holds approximately 330,000 clones, with about 86% as singletons. The sample taken for sequencing was PBMCs or T cells enriched from blood (not recorded which). All receptors derive from a woman aged 40 to 55 with acute COVID-19. Both conserved end residues are part of each CDR3. Fields, in order: D gene, J gene, clone size, V gene, CDR3 protein, CDR3 DNA. A D gene is named only where the DNA matches it firmly. Clone size is given for some rows only: seen once, a few or many times, or a class if the clone is expanded.

d_call: NA; j_call: TRBJ1-1; clone_size: NA; v_call: TRBV6-5; cdr3_aa: CASSSAWGSTEAFF; cdr3_nt: TGTGCCAGCAGTTCCGCTTGGGGCTCTACTGAAGCTTTCTTT
d_call: TRBD1; j_call: TRBJ1-2; clone_size: few; v_call: TRBV27; cdr3_aa: CASSLSSTGQGDGYTF; cdr3_nt: TGTGCCAGCAGTTTATCTTCGACGGGACAGGGTGATGGCTACACCTTC
d_call: TRBD1; j_call: TRBJ1-5; clone_size: NA; v_call: TRBV2; cdr3_aa: CASGTGALNQPQHF; cdr3_nt: TGTGCCAGCGGGACAGGGGCCCTCAATCAGCCCCAGCATTTT
d_call: TRBD1; j_call: TRBJ2-7; clone_size: NA; v_call: TRBV7-2; cdr3_aa: CASSRQGQVFYEQYF; cdr3_nt: TGTGCCAGCAGCCGCCAGGGACAGGTGTTTTACGAGCAGTACTTC
d_call: TRBD1; j_call: TRBJ1-1; clone_size: once; v_call: TRBV27; cdr3_aa: CASRQLRTGALGNTEAFF; cdr3_nt: TGTGCCAGCAGACAACTCCGAACAGGGGCTTTGGGGAACACTGAAGCTTTCTTT
d_call: NA; j_call: TRBJ1-5; clone_size: NA; v_call: TRBV5-4; cdr3_aa: CASSYQGNNQPQHF; cdr3_nt: TGTGCCAGCAGCTATCAGGGGAACAATCAGCCCCAGCATTTT
d_call: TRBD1; j_call: TRBJ1-2; clone_size: NA; v_call: TRBV5-6; cdr3_aa: CASSPEMGDRGLSHYGYTF; cdr3_nt: TGTGCCAGCAGCCCCGAGATGGGGGACAGGGGCCTCTCCCACTATGGCTACACCTTC
d_call: TRBD1; j_call: TRBJ1-5; clone_size: few; v_call: TRBV6-5; cdr3_aa: CASSSGQGRGNQPQHF; cdr3_nt: TGTGCCAGCAGTTCCGGACAGGGTAGAGGCAATCAGCCCCAGCATTTT
d_call: NA; j_call: TRBJ1-2; clone_size: NA; v_call: TRBV5-5; cdr3_aa: CASSLVSTQGLGYTF; cdr3_nt: TGTGCCAGCAGCTTGGTATCGACACAGGGTCTTGGCTACACCTTC
d_call: TRBD2; j_call: TRBJ2-3; clone_size: NA; v_call: TRBV4-1; cdr3_aa: CASSQDWGGDTQYF; cdr3_nt: TGCGCCAGCAGCCAAGATTGGGGGGGAGATACGCAGTATTTT
d_call: NA; j_call: TRBJ2-7; clone_size: NA; v_call: TRBV28; cdr3_aa: CASSGATGSYEQYF; cdr3_nt: TGTGCCAGCAGTGGCGCGACAGGCTCCTACGAGCAGTACTTC
d_call: NA; j_call: TRBJ2-3; clone_size: few; v_call: TRBV2; cdr3_aa: CAINPRGSTDTQYF; cdr3_nt: TGTGCCATCAACCCCAGGGGAAGCACAGATACGCAGTATTTT
d_call: NA; j_call: TRBJ1-2; clone_size: NA; v_call: TRBV4-3; cdr3_aa: CASSQDIGGIGGYTF; cdr3_nt: TGCGCCAGCAGCCAAGATATAGGGGGAATAGGCGGCTACACCTTC
d_call: TRBD1; j_call: TRBJ1-6; clone_size: once; v_call: TRBV7-6; cdr3_aa: CASSFAGQGDSPLHF; cdr3_nt: TGTGCCAGCAGCTTCGCGGGACAGGGGGATTCACCCCTCCACTTT
d_call: TRBD1; j_call: TRBJ1-2; clone_size: NA; v_call: TRBV2; cdr3_aa: CASRDYRGLNYGYTF; cdr3_nt: TGTGCCAGCAGGGACTACAGGGGGTTGAACTATGGCTACACCTTC
d_call: TRBD1; j_call: TRBJ2-4; clone_size: NA; v_call: TRBV7-6; cdr3_aa: CASSRDRGSKNIQYF; cdr3_nt: TGTGCCAGCAGCCGGGACAGGGGTTCCAAAAACATTCAGTACTTC
d_call: TRBD2; j_call: TRBJ2-1; clone_size: NA; v_call: TRBV3-1/TRBV3-2; cdr3_aa: CASSQPSSGGYNEQFF; cdr3_nt: TGTGCCAGCAGCCAACCTTCTAGCGGGGGTTACAATGAGCAGTTCTTC
d_call: NA; j_call: TRBJ1-2; clone_size: NA; v_call: TRBV6-1; cdr3_aa: CASSEGRGRSYGYTF; cdr3_nt: TGTGCCAGCAGTGAAGGGCGGGGGCGAAGCTATGGCTACACCTTC
d_call: NA; j_call: TRBJ2-7; clone_size: NA; v_call: TRBV4-3; cdr3_aa: CASSQEVFQTAEQYF; cdr3_nt: TGCGCCAGCAGCCAAGAGGTATTTCAGACAGCCGAGCAGTACTTC
d_call: TRBD2; j_call: TRBJ2-5; clone_size: once; v_call: TRBV3-1/TRBV3-2; cdr3_aa: CASSQTVGGVGATQYF; cdr3_nt: TGTGCCAGCAGCCAAACCGTGGGGGGGGTAGGCGCAACCCAGTACTTC
d_call: NA; j_call: TRBJ2-2; clone_size: NA; v_call: TRBV5-1; cdr3_aa: CASSLDGTGELFF; cdr3_nt: TGCGCCAGCAGCTTGGACGGCACCGGGGAGCTGTTTTTT
d_call: NA; j_call: TRBJ1-1; clone_size: NA; v_call: TRBV5-1; cdr3_aa: CASSSGGEGAFF; cdr3_nt: TGCGCCAGCAGCTCGGGCGGGGAAGGAGCTTTCTTT
d_call: NA; j_call: TRBJ1-6; clone_size: NA; v_call: TRBV27; cdr3_aa: CASSTTSSGNSPLHF; cdr3_nt: TGTGCCAGCAGTACCACATCTTCAGGGAATTCACCCCTCCACTTT
d_call: TRBD1; j_call: TRBJ1-4; clone_size: NA; v_call: TRBV18; cdr3_aa: CASSRTGASTNEKLFF; cdr3_nt: TGTGCCAGCTCACGAACAGGGGCGTCAACTAATGAAAAACTGTTTTTT
d_call: TRBD2; j_call: TRBJ2-7; clone_size: NA; v_call: TRBV4-2; cdr3_aa: CASSQGTSGGSGDEQYF; cdr3_nt: TGTGCCAGCAGCCAAGGGACTAGCGGGGGGTCGGGCGACGAGCAGTACTTC
d_call: NA; j_call: TRBJ1-5; clone_size: NA; v_call: TRBV6-2/TRBV6-3; cdr3_aa: CASSYSSKQVNQPQHF; cdr3_nt: TGTGCCAGCAGTTACTCGAGTAAACAGGTCAATCAGCCCCAGCATTTT
d_call: TRBD2; j_call: TRBJ2-3; clone_size: NA; v_call: TRBV7-9; cdr3_aa: CASSPMREVSDTQYF; cdr3_nt: TGTGCCAGCAGCCCTATGCGGGAGGTTTCAGATACGCAGTATTTT
d_call: NA; j_call: TRBJ2-3; clone_size: NA; v_call: TRBV3-1/TRBV3-2; cdr3_aa: CASSQDMTGTDTQYF; cdr3_nt: TGTGCCAGCAGCCAAGATATGACAGGCACAGATACGCAGTATTTT
d_call: NA; j_call: TRBJ2-1; clone_size: NA; v_call: TRBV4-3; cdr3_aa: CASSQDAAGLGNEQFF; cdr3_nt: TGCGCCAGCAGCCAAGATGCCGCAGGTTTGGGCAATGAGCAGTTCTTC
d_call: NA; j_call: TRBJ1-1; clone_size: NA; v_call: TRBV19; cdr3_aa: CASSIAHRTEAFF; cdr3_nt: TGTGCCAGTAGTATAGCACACCGCACTGAAGCTTTCTTT
d_call: NA; j_call: TRBJ1-1; clone_size: NA; v_call: TRBV12-3/TRBV12-4; cdr3_aa: CASSTGTFTEAFF; cdr3_nt: TGTGCCAGCAGTACCGGGACATTCACTGAAGCTTTCTTT
d_call: NA; j_call: TRBJ1-3; clone_size: NA; v_call: TRBV6-5; cdr3_aa: CASSRGQEGNTIYF; cdr3_nt: TGTGCCAGCAGCCGCGGGCAGGAGGGAAACACCATATATTTT
d_call: TRBD1; j_call: TRBJ1-6; clone_size: NA; v_call: TRBV5-1; cdr3_aa: CASSMGTGRSPLHF; cdr3_nt: TGCGCCAGCAGCATGGGGACAGGCAGGTCACCCCTCCACTTT
d_call: NA; j_call: TRBJ2-6; clone_size: NA; v_call: TRBV25-1; cdr3_aa: CASSWDLEGSGANVLTF; cdr3_nt: TGTGCCAGCAGCTGGGACCTGGAGGGGTCTGGGGCCAACGTCCTGACTTTC
d_call: NA; j_call: TRBJ2-2; clone_size: NA; v_call: TRBV7-7; cdr3_aa: CASSLGQGNTGELFF; cdr3_nt: TGTGCCAGCAGCTTAGGCCAGGGCAACACCGGGGAGCTGTTTTTT
d_call: NA; j_call: TRBJ1-2; clone_size: NA; v_call: TRBV5-1; cdr3_aa: CASSLEGTELYGYTF; cdr3_nt: TGCGCCAGCAGCTTGGAAGGGACTGAACTCTATGGCTACACCTTC
d_call: NA; j_call: TRBJ1-2; clone_size: NA; v_call: TRBV7-9; cdr3_aa: CASSLEVGGFRTFYGYTF; cdr3_nt: TGTGCCAGCAGCTTAGAGGTGGGGGGATTCCGCACCTTTTATGGCTACACCTTC
d_call: TRBD1; j_call: TRBJ2-7; clone_size: NA; v_call: TRBV5-1; cdr3_aa: CASSLAPGPGTGNGEQYF; cdr3_nt: TGCGCCAGCAGCTTGGCACCGGGGCCCGGGACAGGGAATGGCGAGCAGTACTTC
d_call: NA; j_call: TRBJ1-1; clone_size: NA; v_call: TRBV24-1; cdr3_aa: CATSDATGMNTEAFF; cdr3_nt: TGTGCCACCAGTGATGCTACAGGCATGAACACTGAAGCTTTCTTT
d_call: NA; j_call: TRBJ1-2; clone_size: once; v_call: TRBV19; cdr3_aa: CASSGDNRRGKGYTF; cdr3_nt: TGTGCCAGTAGTGGGGACAATAGACGGGGTAAAGGCTACACCTTC
d_call: NA; j_call: TRBJ2-1; clone_size: few; v_call: TRBV19; cdr3_aa: CASSLQEGLSYNEQFF; cdr3_nt: TGTGCCAGTAGTCTCCAGGAGGGTCTATCCTACAATGAGCAGTTCTTC